These T cell receptor beta chains were read from a single sample in a study of T-cell reconstitution after alpha-beta-depleted transplantation in children. TCRdb reprocessed the PCR reads via MiXCR and lists one record per CDR3 protein. This sample carries approximately 400,000 distinct CDR3 sequences, under 13% of them seen once, and the ten largest clones take nearly 5.5%. Here the sequenced sample was PBMCs from the stem cell graft donor, taken from the stem cell graft. The receptor source for this set is a human donor who donated a stem cell graft to a child with acute myeloid leukemia. The CDR3 runs from the conserved cysteine through the conserved F or W. The D gene is left open where the match is weak. Clone sizes are given selectively: once, few, many, or a class where the clone is expanded.

>TRBJ2-7|NA|TRBV11-2|NA
CASGRGPYEQYF
TGTGCCAGCGGCCGGGGCCCCTACGAGCAGTACTTC
>TRBJ1-2|few|TRBV6-2/TRBV6-3|NA
CASSYSNRDTSRIGYGYTF
TGTGCCAGCAGTTACTCCAACCGGGACACGTCCCGTATAGGCTATGGCTACACCTTC
>TRBJ2-7|many|TRBV20-1|NA
CSASETSNNEQYF
TGCAGTGCTAGCGAAACTAGTAATAACGAGCAGTACTTC
>TRBJ2-5|few|TRBV6-1|NA
CASRHNRHDQETQYF
TGTGCCAGCAGGCACAATCGACACGACCAAGAGACCCAGTACTTC
>TRBJ1-5|many|TRBV20-1|NA
CSASAWQINQPQHF
TGCAGTGCTAGTGCGTGGCAGATTAATCAGCCCCAGCATTTT
>TRBJ1-1|few|TRBV6-5|NA
CASSYSIGVNTEAFF
TGTGCCAGCAGTTACTCGATAGGGGTCAACACTGAAGCTTTCTTT
>TRBJ2-5|NA|TRBV5-1|TRBD2
CASSLDPGGRQETQYF
TGCGCCAGCAGCTTGGACCCGGGGGGGCGCCAAGAGACCCAGTACTTC
>TRBJ2-1|NA|TRBV10-3|NA
CAISAGVYNEQFF
TGTGCCATCAGTGCAGGGGTATACAATGAGCAGTTCTTC
>TRBJ1-3|NA|TRBV24-1|NA
CATSVPPPGDPGNTIYF
TGTGCCACCAGTGTACCCCCCCCGGGGGATCCTGGAAACACCATATATTTT
>TRBJ2-5|many|TRBV7-2|TRBD1
CASSQGTAYQETQYF
TGTGCCAGCAGCCAGGGGACAGCTTACCAAGAGACCCAGTACTTC
>TRBJ2-3|few|TRBV6-2/TRBV6-3|NA
CASSGSILDTQYF
TGTGCCAGCTCGGGTAGCATTTTGGATACGCAGTATTTT
>TRBJ2-7|few|TRBV12-3/TRBV12-4|TRBD2
CASSGTSGRYEQYF
TGTGCCAGCAGTGGCACTAGCGGGAGGTACGAGCAGTACTTC
>TRBJ1-2|NA|TRBV5-1|TRBD1
CASSQNRGYGYTF
TGCGCCAGCAGCCAAAACAGGGGCTATGGCTACACCTTC
>TRBJ2-5|NA|TRBV7-2|NA
CASSFYMQETQYF
TGTGCCAGCAGCTTTTACATGCAAGAGACCCAGTACTTC
>TRBJ2-1|few|TRBV9|TRBD2
CASSRGLAEVNEQFF
TGTGCCAGCAGCCGGGGACTAGCGGAAGTCAATGAGCAGTTCTTC
>TRBJ2-7|few|TRBV19|NA
CASRKGYEQYF
TGTGCCAGTAGGAAGGGCTACGAGCAGTACTTC
>TRBJ2-3|few|TRBV6-5|TRBD2
CASSYRISGGADTDTQYF
TGTGCCAGCAGTTACCGGATTAGCGGGGGGGCGGACACAGATACGCAGTATTTT
>TRBJ2-5|NA|TRBV29-1|NA
CSVEQNQETQYF
TGCAGCGTTGAACAGAACCAAGAGACCCAGTACTTC
>TRBJ2-5|NA|TRBV2|NA
CASSAPAAAKTQYF
TGTGCCAGCAGTGCCCCGGCGGCGGCGAAGACCCAGTACTTC
>TRBJ2-3|few|TRBV15|TRBD1
CATSRLDRQGRDTQYF
TGTGCCACCAGCAGACTAGACAGACAGGGGAGGGATACGCAGTATTTT
>TRBJ2-5|few|TRBV19|NA
CASSINAGQGRGETQYF
TGTGCCAGTAGTATAAACGCCGGGCAGGGGCGAGGAGAGACCCAGTACTTC
>TRBJ1-2|NA|TRBV12-3/TRBV12-4|NA
CASRVDTRDGYTF
TGTGCCAGCAGGGTGGACACCCGAGATGGCTACACCTTC
>TRBJ1-2|NA|TRBV5-1|TRBD1
CASSSRTGGGYGYTF
TGCGCCAGCAGCTCAAGGACAGGGGGCGGCTATGGCTACACCTTC
>TRBJ1-5|few|TRBV7-2|NA
CASSPWGSDNQPQHF
TGTGCCAGCAGCCCTTGGGGAAGTGACAATCAGCCCCAGCATTTT
>TRBJ2-7|NA|TRBV7-9|NA
CASSLAGFNEQYF
TGTGCCAGCAGCTTAGCGGGTTTCAACGAGCAGTACTTC
>TRBJ1-1|few|TRBV6-2/TRBV6-3|NA
CASRVTQNTEAFF
TGTGCCAGCAGAGTGACACAGAACACTGAAGCTTTCTTT
>TRBJ1-4|NA|TRBV4-1|NA
CASSQVPQGMANEKLFF
TGCGCCAGCAGCCAAGTCCCGCAGGGGATGGCTAATGAAAAACTGTTTTTT
>TRBJ2-2|few|TRBV15|NA
CATSSSRNTGELFF
TGTGCCACCAGCAGTAGCAGGAACACCGGGGAGCTGTTTTTT
>TRBJ1-4|NA|TRBV6-6|NA
CASRDIEGGKLFF
TGTGCCAGCAGGGACATCGAAGGCGGAAAACTGTTTTTT
>TRBJ1-1|few|TRBV6-1|NA
CASRNGGAAEAFF
TGTGCCAGCAGAAACGGGGGTGCCGCTGAAGCTTTCTTT
>TRBJ2-7|few|TRBV11-3|NA
CASSHPHSDEQYF
TGTGCCAGCAGTCACCCCCACTCGGACGAGCAGTACTTC
>TRBJ1-2|NA|TRBV27|NA
CASSYAGNDGYTF
TGTGCCAGCAGTTACGCAGGGAACGATGGCTACACCTTC
>TRBJ2-3|many|TRBV5-1|NA
CASSSETRKDTQYF
TGCGCCAGCAGCTCAGAGACCCGAAAAGATACGCAGTATTTT
>TRBJ2-3|few|TRBV2|TRBD2
CATPAAGVATQYF
TGTGCCACCCCGGCGGCGGGAGTGGCTACGCAGTATTTT
>TRBJ2-1|NA|TRBV6-2/TRBV6-3|TRBD1
CASRLTGGLGYEQFF
TGTGCCAGCAGACTAACAGGGGGCCTAGGGTATGAGCAGTTCTTC